The text below deals with one T cell receptor (beta chain). Its antigen is currently unknown. This entry is derived from a study of TIL therapy for anti-PD-1-resistant metastatic lung cancer. For the study at large: Most patients had lung adenocarcinoma. Median tumor mutation burden was approximately 1.5 mutations per megabase.

This CDR3 has 13 amino acids. From germline, CDR1 is MNHEY and CDR2 SMNVEV (reference sequence). V lost 3 bases and J 5 bases, leaving 10 bases between the germline ends. Indicated time point: pre-treatment sample, taken before nivolumab and TIL therapy. Patients were adults with stage 4 NSCLC. This was the immunoSEQ v3 assay. Sequencing was performed with immunoSEQ multiplex PCR; in TCRdb, only in-frame clones are kept and a portion is missing. Seen here are more than 35,000 clones, 70% to 75% observed once, and the top ten hold 4.5% to 6%. Findings and caveats of the study: TIL clonotype persistence in blood showed no apparent association with response.

The input for sequencing was blood, taken at baseline. The source is a person aged 25 to 85 with non-small cell lung cancer. V and J are TRBV27 and TRBJ2-5; D unresolved. CDR3 residues: CASSFGPRETQYF. Written as DNA, the CDR3 is TGTGCCAGCAGTTTTGGGCCCAGGGAGACCCAGTACTTC.